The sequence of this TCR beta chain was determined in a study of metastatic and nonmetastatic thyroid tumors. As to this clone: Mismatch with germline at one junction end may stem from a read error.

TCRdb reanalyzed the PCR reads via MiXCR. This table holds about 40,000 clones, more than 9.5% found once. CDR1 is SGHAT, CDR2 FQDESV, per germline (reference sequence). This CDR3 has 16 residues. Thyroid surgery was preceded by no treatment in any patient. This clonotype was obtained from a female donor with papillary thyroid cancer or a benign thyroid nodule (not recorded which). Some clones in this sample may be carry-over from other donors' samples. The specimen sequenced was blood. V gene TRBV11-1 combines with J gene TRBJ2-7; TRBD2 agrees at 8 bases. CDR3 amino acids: CASILGVAGLSYEQYF. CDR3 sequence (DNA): TGTGCCAGCATCTTAGGGGTAGCGGGGCTCTCCTACGAGCAGTACTTC.